These T cell receptor beta chains were read from a single sample in a study of beta chain features in type 1 diabetes. Libraries were prepared by immunoSEQ multiplex PCR; TCRdb keeps only in-frame clonotypes and omits some of them. Among hundreds of thousands of clones listed, over 11% were seen once. The sequenced sample was naive CD4+ T cells from blood. These receptors were collected from a man in his late teens or twenties with type 1 diabetes. The CDR3 runs from the conserved cysteine through the conserved F or W. D genes are given only for firm matches. The size of a clone is reported for some rows only, either as once, few or many, or as a class for expanded clones.

j_gene: TRBJ1-5
abundance: -
v_gene: TRBV29-1
d_gene: -
CDR3aa: CSVGQTSNQPQHF
CDR3nt: TGCAGCGTCGGACAGACTAGCAATCAGCCCCAGCATTTT

j_gene: TRBJ2-5
abundance: few
v_gene: TRBV15
d_gene: -
CDR3aa: CATSREVPEAETQYF
CDR3nt: TGTGCCACCAGCAGAGAGGTCCCCGAGGCGGAGACCCAGTACTTC

j_gene: TRBJ2-1
abundance: -
v_gene: TRBV7-2
d_gene: -
CDR3aa: CASSPLQGNEQFF
CDR3nt: TGTGCCAGCAGCCCTCTACAGGGCAATGAGCAGTTCTTC

j_gene: TRBJ2-5
abundance: few
v_gene: TRBV28
d_gene: -
CDR3aa: CASSFGADSQETQYF
CDR3nt: TGTGCCAGCAGTTTCGGGGCCGACTCCCAAGAGACCCAGTACTTC

j_gene: TRBJ2-1
abundance: few
v_gene: TRBV5-1
d_gene: TRBD2
CDR3aa: CASSLAGTSGGDYNEQFF
CDR3nt: TGCGCCAGCAGCTTGGCCGGGACTAGCGGGGGAGACTACAATGAGCAGTTCTTC

j_gene: TRBJ2-3
abundance: -
v_gene: TRBV9
d_gene: -
CDR3aa: CASSIRLHGTQYF
CDR3nt: TGTGCCAGCAGCATCCGACTGCACGGTACGCAGTATTTT

j_gene: TRBJ1-1
abundance: -
v_gene: TRBV30
d_gene: -
CDR3aa: CAFQTNTNTEAFF
CDR3nt: TGTGCCTTCCAGACTAATACGAACACTGAAGCTTTCTTT

j_gene: TRBJ2-1
abundance: few
v_gene: TRBV6-5
d_gene: TRBD2
CDR3aa: CASSPAGGYYNEQFF
CDR3nt: TGTGCCAGCTCCCCGGCGGGAGGGTACTACAATGAGCAGTTCTTC

j_gene: TRBJ2-7
abundance: -
v_gene: TRBV9
d_gene: TRBD1
CDR3aa: CASNRQGTSYEQYF
CDR3nt: TGTGCCAGCAACAGACAGGGCACATCCTACGAGCAGTACTTC

j_gene: TRBJ1-2
abundance: -
v_gene: TRBV15
d_gene: -
CDR3aa: CATSVRENYGYTF
CDR3nt: TGTGCCACCAGCGTCCGGGAGAACTATGGCTACACCTTC

j_gene: TRBJ1-1
abundance: few
v_gene: TRBV10-3
d_gene: -
CDR3aa: CAISALANTEAFF
CDR3nt: TGTGCCATCAGTGCTCTAGCGAACACTGAAGCTTTCTTT

j_gene: TRBJ1-2
abundance: -
v_gene: TRBV28
d_gene: -
CDR3aa: CASTEAGAADYGYTF
CDR3nt: TGTGCCAGCACCGAAGCGGGGGCCGCCGACTATGGCTACACCTTC

j_gene: TRBJ2-3
abundance: few
v_gene: TRBV29-1
d_gene: TRBD2
CDR3aa: CSVDTSGPQYF
CDR3nt: TGCAGCGTTGATACTAGCGGCCCGCAGTATTTT

j_gene: TRBJ2-7
abundance: -
v_gene: TRBV2
d_gene: -
CDR3aa: CASSEQGVEEYF
CDR3nt: TGTGCCAGCAGTGAACAGGGCGTCGAGGAGTACTTC

j_gene: TRBJ2-3
abundance: few
v_gene: TRBV7-2
d_gene: TRBD2
CDR3aa: CASSLAPTSRTDTQYF
CDR3nt: TGTGCCAGCAGCTTAGCTCCGACTAGCAGAACAGATACGCAGTATTTT

j_gene: TRBJ1-5
abundance: -
v_gene: TRBV2
d_gene: -
CDR3aa: CASSDRDRQPQHF
CDR3nt: TGTGCCAGCAGTGATCGAGATAGGCAGCCCCAGCATTTT